These T cell receptor beta chains were read from a single sample in a study of identical twins. TCRdb reanalysed the 5' RACE reads using MiXCR and keeps one entry per CDR3 protein. The sample includes some 690,000 distinct CDR3 sequences, approximately 22% of them seen just once. This sample also belongs to another study, concerning T cells expressing NK-cell markers.

The sequencing input was PBMCs. The receptors derive from a woman under 30 in good health. CDR3s include the opening cysteine and the closing phenylalanine or tryptophan. The D gene is left open where the match is weak. Only some rows state a clone size, as once, few, many or a class for expanded clones.

-	TRBV7-2	TRBJ2-1	few	TGTGCCAGCAGTTCCGGGCCGTCATACTCCTACAATGAGCAGTTCTTC	CASSSGPSYSYNEQFF
-	TRBV7-9	TRBJ1-1	-	TGTGCCACCCACGCAGTTGGAAACACTGAAGCTTTCTTT	CATHAVGNTEAFF
-	TRBV7-2	TRBJ2-7	many	TGTGCCAGCAGCTTAGAGGCCAGGGTGGCCTACGAGCAGTACTTC	CASSLEARVAYEQYF
-	TRBV29-1	TRBJ2-7	many	TGCAGCGTCGAAGGACAAGGGGGATACGAGCAGTACTTC	CSVEGQGGYEQYF
-	TRBV18	TRBJ2-7	-	TGTGCCAGCTCATACGGACAGTTATACGAGCAGTACTTC	CASSYGQLYEQYF
TRBD1	TRBV6-5	TRBJ2-5	-	TGTGCCAGCAGTTACCAAGGGGGCCCAGAGACCCAGTACTTC	CASSYQGGPETQYF
-	TRBV29-1	TRBJ2-7	-	TGCAGCGTTGAAGGGTCCTACGAGCAGTACTTC	CSVEGSYEQYF
-	TRBV24-1	TRBJ2-1	-	TGTGCCACCAGTGATTCGGGTGCCCGCTCCTACAATGAGCAGTTCTTC	CATSDSGARSYNEQFF
-	TRBV20-1	TRBJ1-5	-	TGCAGTGCTAGAGTCCTATATAGCAATCAGCCCCAGCATTTT	CSARVLYSNQPQHF
-	TRBV24-1	TRBJ2-1	-	TGTGCCACCAGTGACGGGTGGGCCTACAATGAGCAGTTCTTC	CATSDGWAYNEQFF
-	TRBV4-2	TRBJ2-7	-	TGTGCCAGCAGCCAAGTGCGCGGGCAGGGTCAGTACGAGCAGTACTTC	CASSQVRGQGQYEQYF
TRBD1	TRBV5-1	TRBJ2-2	-	TGCGCCAGCAGCTTGGTCGTGACAGGGTCGTCCGGGGAGCTGTTTTTT	CASSLVVTGSSGELFF
-	TRBV7-2	TRBJ2-5	-	TGTGCCAGCAGCTTAGGTTGGGAGACCCAGTACTTC	CASSLGWETQYF
TRBD2	TRBV20-1	TRBJ2-3	few	TGCAGTGCTAGCCACCTGCGGACTAGCGGGGGCCGTCGCCTTTGGGATACGCAGTATTTT	CSASHLRTSGGRRLWDTQYF
TRBD2	TRBV4-2	TRBJ2-7	-	TGTGCCAGCAGCCAAGATCGGACTAGCGGGAGGGGGTTTTCCTACGAGCAGTACTTC	CASSQDRTSGRGFSYEQYF
-	TRBV30	TRBJ2-1	-	TGTGCCTGGACCCTGCAGGGGCTTAGCAACAATGAGCAGTTCTTC	CAWTLQGLSNNEQFF
-	TRBV6-5	TRBJ1-2	-	TGTGCCAGCAGTTACTTTTCGGTGCCGGAGGATGGCTACACCTTC	CASSYFSVPEDGYTF
-	TRBV29-1	TRBJ1-1	many	TGCAGCGTTCAGGGCGCCGGGAACACTGAAGCTTTCTTT	CSVQGAGNTEAFF
TRBD1	TRBV5-1	TRBJ2-6	-	TGCGCCAGCGACCGGACAGGGGACGGCCTCAGCGTCCTGACTTTC	CASDRTGDGLSVLTF
-	TRBV7-2	TRBJ2-2	few	TGTGCCAGCAGCTTAGGAGGTTGGACCGGGGAGCTGTTTTTT	CASSLGGWTGELFF
-	TRBV9	TRBJ1-6	few	TGTGCCAGCAGCTCCCGGGACCATTCACCCCTCCACTTT	CASSSRDHSPLHF
-	TRBV11-3	TRBJ1-1	-	TGTGCCAGCAGCTTAGGCGTGCCCGCAGGGAAGAGAGCTTTCTTT	CASSLGVPAGKRAFF
-	TRBV10-3	TRBJ2-6	-	TGTGCCATCAGGGACCTTGAACCTGGGGCCAACGTCCTGACTTTC	CAIRDLEPGANVLTF
-	TRBV12-3/TRBV12-4	TRBJ2-1	many	TGTGCCAGCAGTTTAAGGGTCCATGAGCAGTTCTTC	CASSLRVHEQFF
-	TRBV4-3	TRBJ1-5	few	TGCGCCAGCAGCCAATCTGGGCAGGGAGGTCAGCCCCAGCATTTT	CASSQSGQGGQPQHF
-	TRBV9	TRBJ2-1	few	TGTGCCAGCAGCCTTAGGAGGCAGGTAACCTACAATGAGCAGTTCTTC	CASSLRRQVTYNEQFF
-	TRBV15	TRBJ2-1	many	TGTGCCACCAGCAGAGATCTGGACAATGAGCAGTTCTTC	CATSRDLDNEQFF
TRBD2	TRBV6-2/TRBV6-3	TRBJ2-3	many	TGTGCCAGCAGCACTAGCGACACAGATACGCAGTATTTT	CASSTSDTDTQYF
TRBD1	TRBV3-1	TRBJ1-3	-	TGTGCCAGCAGCCTCCGACAGGGCGCCTCTGGAAACACCATATATTTT	CASSLRQGASGNTIYF
-	TRBV5-1	TRBJ1-1	few	TGCGCCAGCAGCTCCAAATTGCAGGGAATGAACACTGAAGCTTTCTTT	CASSSKLQGMNTEAFF
-	TRBV25-1	TRBJ2-6	-	TGTGCCAGCAGTGACCCCCTTCTGCGCAGGACACCCGGGGCCAACGTCCTGACTTTC	CASSDPLLRRTPGANVLTF
TRBD1	TRBV5-1	TRBJ1-2	-	TGCGCCAGCAGCTTCCAGGGGGCCGATGGCTACACCTTC	CASSFQGADGYTF
-	TRBV7-9	TRBJ2-7	-	TGTGCCAGCAGCTTAATGGGTGGGGACTACGAGCAGTACTTC	CASSLMGGDYEQYF